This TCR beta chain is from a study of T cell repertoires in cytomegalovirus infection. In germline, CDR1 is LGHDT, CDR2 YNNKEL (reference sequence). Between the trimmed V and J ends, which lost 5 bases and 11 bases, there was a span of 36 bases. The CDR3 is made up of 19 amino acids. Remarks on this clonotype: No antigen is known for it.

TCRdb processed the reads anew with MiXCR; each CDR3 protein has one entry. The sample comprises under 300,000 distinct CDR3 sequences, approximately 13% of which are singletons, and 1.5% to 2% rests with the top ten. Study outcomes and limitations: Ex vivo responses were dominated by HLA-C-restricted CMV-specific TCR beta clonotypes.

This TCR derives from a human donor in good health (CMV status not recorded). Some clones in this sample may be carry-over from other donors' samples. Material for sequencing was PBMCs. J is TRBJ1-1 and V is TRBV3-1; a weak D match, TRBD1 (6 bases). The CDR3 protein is CASSFRQPPVGEIGGKAFF. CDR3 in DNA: TGTGCCAGCAGCTTTCGCCAACCGCCAGTGGGGGAAATAGGGGGGAAGGCTTTCTTT.